Listed below are T cell receptor beta chains from one sample, sequenced in a study of beta chain features in type 1 diabetes. Libraries were prepared by immunoSEQ multiplex PCR; TCRdb keeps only in-frame clonotypes and omits some of them. The sample records approximately 250,000 clones, around 24% being singletons. The material sequenced was naive CD4+ T cells from blood. The receptors stem from a woman aged 25 to 45 with type 1 diabetes. Both conserved end residues are part of each CDR3. D genes are given only for firm matches. Size tells how often a clone was seen (once, few, many) or the class of an expanded clone, and some rows leave it out.

D gene,V gene,J gene,clone size,CDR3 protein,CDR3 DNA
.,TRBV7-2,TRBJ2-1,few,CASSLRGGQYNEQFF,TGTGCCAGCAGCTTAAGGGGCGGCCAATACAATGAGCAGTTCTTC
.,TRBV29-1,TRBJ1-1,.,CSAVTLNTEAFF,TGCAGCGCCGTCACACTGAACACTGAAGCTTTCTTT
.,TRBV2,TRBJ1-2,.,CASSWGDANYGYTF,TGTGCCAGCAGTTGGGGGGATGCTAACTATGGCTACACCTTC
.,TRBV4-1,TRBJ2-1,.,CASSQAPDSSYNEQFF,TGCGCCAGCAGCCAGGCTCCAGACTCCTCCTACAATGAGCAGTTCTTC
.,TRBV7-2,TRBJ2-3,.,CASSLAEADTQYF,TGTGCCAGCAGCTTAGCGGAGGCAGATACGCAGTATTTT
TRBD1,TRBV28,TRBJ2-7,.,CASSPPYRGNWGYEQYF,TGTGCCAGCAGTCCCCCCTACAGGGGAAATTGGGGTTACGAGCAGTACTTC
.,TRBV15,TRBJ2-7,.,CATSRDTYEQYF,TGTGCCACCAGCAGAGATACCTACGAGCAGTACTTC
TRBD1,TRBV7-9,TRBJ1-3,.,CASSLVGTGTGNTIYF,TGTGCCAGCAGCTTAGTGGGGACAGGGACTGGAAACACCATATATTTT
.,TRBV30,TRBJ1-1,few,CAWSLQENTEAFF,TGTGCCTGGAGTTTACAGGAGAACACTGAAGCTTTCTTT
.,TRBV19,TRBJ2-7,.,CASSSRQVNYEQYF,TGTGCCAGTAGTTCCAGACAGGTAAACTACGAGCAGTACTTC
TRBD2,TRBV14,TRBJ2-5,once,CASSHMGLADPGETQYF,TGTGCCAGCAGCCACATGGGACTAGCTGACCCGGGGGAGACCCAGTACTTC
.,TRBV30,TRBJ1-1,few,CALDTMNTEAFF,TGTGCCTTGGACACCATGAACACTGAAGCTTTCTTT
.,TRBV9,TRBJ1-1,.,CASSGLKDNPYTEAFF,TGTGCCAGCAGCGGTTTAAAGGACAACCCGTACACTGAAGCTTTCTTT
.,TRBV2,TRBJ1-2,.,CASRDSNYGYTF,TGTGCCAGCAGGGACAGTAACTATGGCTACACCTTC
TRBD2,TRBV11-1,TRBJ2-5,.,CASSPTSGRETQYF,TGTGCCAGCAGCCCAACTAGCGGGAGGGAGACCCAGTACTTC
TRBD1,TRBV9,TRBJ2-1,.,CASSIQGSSSYNEQFF,TGTGCCAGCAGCATACAGGGGTCGAGCTCCTACAATGAGCAGTTCTTC